This T cell receptor (beta chain) is drawn from a study of T-cell memory formation after mild COVID-19. Study-level results: Day 15 to 85 contracting clones showed balanced CD4/CD8; day 15 to 37 expanders favored CD4+. Clones which contracted sat mainly in CM and EM if CD4+, and in EMRA if CD8+. Whether day 37 second-wave clones are SARS-CoV-2-specific was not confirmed.

This clonotype was seen at least ten times. Its specificity is not known. The germline gives CDR1 SGHVS, CDR2 FNYEAQ. Trimming at V came to 4 bases and at J to 1 base, leaving 9 bases not matched to a gene. The CDR3 spans 18 residues. The TCR alpha and TCR beta cDNA libraries, bearing sample barcodes and UMIs, were generated by 5'RACE using constant-segment primers. TCRdb passed the 5' RACE reads through MiXCR, listing each CDR3 protein once. The repertoire holds 470,000 or so distinct CDR3 sequences, with 18% as singletons. This rearrangement joins TRBV7-6 to TRBJ2-6; 8 bases line up with TRBD1. Sequencing was done on a sample of PBMCs or a T cell subset sorted from them (not recorded which). The sequence derives from an adult woman who had mild COVID-19 (a few samples of this study predate the infection). Cell type and time point are not known. The CDR3 loop reads CASSSGQGWVSGANVLTF. Written as DNA, the CDR3 is TGTGCCAGCAGCTCCGGACAGGGTTGGGTTTCTGGGGCCAACGTCCTGACTTTC.